The 27 T cell receptor beta chains below were found in one sample sequenced in a study of shared clonotypes between healthy human individuals. Clones were read by immunoSEQ multiplex PCR, and TCRdb kept only the in-frame ones, dropping some. Seen here are about 2 million clones, 90% to 95% observed once, and the top ten hold 0.13%. The specimen sequenced was naive CD4+ T cells sorted from blood. The sample's subset: CD45RA+ positively selected. The origin of the receptors is a man aged 18-30 years in good health.

This rearrangement joins TRBV13 to TRBJ2-2, with D uncertain. This CDR3 has 14 amino acids. The V gene lost 3 bases and the J gene lost 1 base, with 6 bases spanning the gap. In germline, CDR1 is PRHDT, CDR2 FYEKMQ (reference sequence). The CDR3 sequence: CASSFGQNTGELFF. The CDR3 DNA reads as TGTGCCAGCAGCTTCGGCCAGAACACCGGGGAGCTGTTTTTT.

The chain links TRBV10-1 to TRBJ2-3; D may correspond to TRBD1 or TRBD2 (6 bases each). Trimming took 3 bases from V and 2 from J, leaving 12 bases between them. Germline V gene lookup returns CDR1 WNHNN and CDR2 SYGVQD (reference sequence). This CDR3 is 15 amino acids long. DNA for the CDR3: TGCGCCAGCAGTGATTCGGGGGCCTTCACAGATACGCAGTATTTT. It translates to CASSDSGAFTDTQYF.

V and J are TRBV4-2 and TRBJ2-7, with 7 bases lining up with TRBD2. J was trimmed by 0 bases and V by 0 bases; bases with no gene match: 11. The CDR3 totals 18 residues. Germline V lookup: CDR1 LGHNA, CDR2 YNFKEQ. The CDR3 spells CASSQDRSASGSSYEQYF. The CDR3 bases are TGTGCCAGCAGCCAAGATCGCTCCGCTAGCGGTAGCTCCTACGAGCAGTACTTC.

This chain joins TRBV5-8 and TRBJ1-5; D unresolved. The V gene's germline CDR1 is SGHTS and CDR2 YDEGEE. Trimming took 0 bases from V and 7 from J, leaving 8 bases between them. The CDR3 runs 13 residues. The CDR3 spells CASSLGGYQPQHF. CDR3 DNA: TGTGCCAGCAGCTTGGGTGGGTACCAGCCCCAGCATTTT.

This CDR3 reads CASSEILAGADTQYF. The CDR3 DNA is TGTGCCAGCTCTGAAATTCTAGCGGGGGCAGATACGCAGTATTTT. The chain combines TRBV18 with TRBJ2-3, with TRBD2 matching 10 bases. V was pared by 6 bases and J by 4 bases, with 7 bases of the junction left unmatched. In germline, CDR1 is KGHSH, CDR2 LQKENI. This CDR3 is 15 amino acids long.

The V and J genes are TRBV20-1 and TRBJ2-1; D is unresolved. The CDR3 has 11 amino acids. V was pared by 0 bases and J by 8 bases, with 5 bases between. The germline V gene encodes CDR1 DFQATT and CDR2 SNEGSKA (reference sequence). This CDR3 is CSARDSHEQFF. CDR3 DNA: TGCAGTGCTAGAGATAGCCATGAGCAGTTCTTC.

As regards this clone: The sample carries other DNA sequences with the same CDR3. This chain uses TRBV19 with TRBJ2-7; no firm D call. Germline V gene sequence: CDR1 LNHDA, CDR2 SQIVND (reference sequence). With 0 bases removed from V and 4 bases from J, the gap between germline ends came to 7 bases. This CDR3 is built from 13 residues. The CDR3 nucleotides read TGTGCCAGTAGTATAGAGGTCGGGTACGAGCAGTACTTC. Amino acid sequence: CASSIEVGYEQYF. The variable domain in full, completed from reference TRBV19 and TRBJ2-7, reads DGGITQSPKYLFRKEGQNVTLSCEQNLNHDAMYWYRQDPGQGLRLIYYSQIVNDFQKGDIAEGYSVSREKKESFPLTVTSAQKNPTAFYLCASSIEVGYEQYFGPGTRLTVT.

The genes are TRBV6-1 and TRBJ2-7, with 7 bases fitting TRBD1. Unmatched junction bases numbered 6, after V lost 8 bases and J lost 2 bases. Germline V gene lookup returns CDR1 MNHNS and CDR2 SASEGT. The CDR3 contains 13 residues. The CDR3 spells CASERDSPYEQYF. DNA for the CDR3: TGTGCCAGCGAAAGGGACAGTCCCTACGAGCAGTACTTC.

Note on this clone: Other DNA sequences in this sample translate to the same CDR3. This rearrangement joins TRBV29-1 to TRBJ1-1, with D possibly TRBD1 on 5 matching bases. Trimming took off 4 bases at V and 0 bases at J, with 6 bases between the two ends. Germline-derived CDR1 and CDR2 are SQVTM and ANQGSEA. This CDR3 is built from 12 residues. The CDR3 DNA is TGCAGCGTTGGGGGCTTGAACACTGAAGCTTTCTTT. Encoded protein: CSVGGLNTEAFF. Full variable domain (rest looked up from reference TRBV29-1 and TRBJ1-1): SAVISQKPSRDICQRGTSLTIQCQVDSQVTMMFWYRQQPGQSLTLIATANQGSEATYESGFVIDKFPISRPNLTFSTLTVSNMSPEDSSIYLCSVGGLNTEAFFGQGTRLTVV.

Concerning this clone itself: This same CDR3 is encoded by further DNA sequences in the sample. V and J are TRBV18 and TRBJ2-3; maybe TRBD1 (6 bases). This CDR3 spans 14 amino acids. Deletions cut 0 bases from V and 3 bases from J, with 7 bases between. Germline V gene data show CDR1 as KGHSH and CDR2 as LQKENI. The CDR3 sequence: CASSPPQGTDTQYF. The CDR3 bases are TGTGCCAGCTCACCACCCCAGGGGACAGATACGCAGTATTTT.

The gene calls are TRBV7-2 and TRBJ1-4; no firm D call. The CDR3 runs to 16 residues. The V end lost 5 bases, the J end lost 0 bases, and 13 bases lay between the germline ends. Per the germline V gene, CDR1 is SGHTA and CDR2 is FQGNSA. In DNA, the CDR3 is TGTGCCAGCAGCCGACGGACGGATACAACTAATGAAAAACTGTTTTTT. This gives the protein CASSRRTDTTNEKLFF.

The chain links TRBV6-1 to TRBJ2-1, with 14 bases aligning to TRBD2. The germline V gene encodes CDR1 MNHNS and CDR2 SASEGT. With V trimmed by 8 bases and J by 7 bases, 7 bases remained unmatched. The CDR3 is 15 amino acids. For the CDR3, the DNA is TGTGCCAGCTGCCGACTAGCGGGGGGGCAAAATGAGCAGTTCTTC. Its translation: CASCRLAGGQNEQFF.

The chain uses TRBV6-5 and TRBJ1-1, with 7 bases identical to TRBD1. The germline V gene encodes CDR1 MNHEY and CDR2 SVGAGI. This CDR3 is 13 amino acids long. The V and J ends lost 7 bases and 1 base, in that order; junction bases with no gene match: 3. CDR3 loop: CASKGTANTEAFF. CDR3 in DNA: TGTGCCAGCAAGGGGACAGCGAACACTGAAGCTTTCTTT.

V gene TRBV29-1 combines with J gene TRBJ2-7, with D uncertain. The germline gives CDR1 SQVTM, CDR2 ANQGSEA. V lost 7 bases to trimming and J lost 6 bases, with 16 bases between them. The CDR3 covers 12 residues. In DNA, the CDR3 is TGCAGCGCCCGGCCAACGGGCGGCGAGCAGTACTTC. It yields the protein CSARPTGGEQYF.

This clone occurred once. The chain links TRBV25-1 to TRBJ2-6, with D tentatively TRBD1 (6 bases). This CDR3 contains 16 residues. The V gene's germline CDR1 is MGHDK and CDR2 SYGVNS. V dropped 3 bases and J dropped 3 bases, with 12 bases sitting between them. The DNA for the CDR3 is TGTGCCAGCAGTGAGCACAGGGTTAGTGGGGCCAACGTCCTGACTTTC. Translating it yields CASSEHRVSGANVLTF.

This clone was seen once. V usage is TRBV10-3 and J usage is TRBJ2-3, with 15 nucleotides matching TRBD2. Germline V gene sequence: CDR1 ENHRY, CDR2 SYGVKD. The CDR3 length is 18 residues. V gave up 10 bases and J gave up 0 bases; unmatched junction bases: 11. In DNA form, the CDR3 reads TGTGCCACGGGAAGAGGACTAGCGGGAGGGCCCAGCACAGATACGCAGTATTTT. Its translation: CATGRGLAGGPSTDTQYF.

The rearrangement joins TRBV2 to TRBJ1-2; D possibly corresponds to TRBD1 (5 bases). The CDR3 contains 15 residues. The ends were cut back, 6 bases at V and 3 bases at J, with 17 bases in the middle. Germline CDR1 and CDR2: SNHLY and FYNNEI. The CDR3 protein is CASRPLAGTDYGYTF. CDR3 nucleotide sequence: TGTGCCAGCAGGCCTTTAGCAGGGACGGACTATGGCTACACCTTC. The complete variable domain, with remaining parts taken from reference TRBV2 and TRBJ1-2, reads EPEVTQTPSHQVTQMGQEVILRCVPISNHLYFYWYRQILGQKVEFLVSFYNNEISEKSEIFDDQFSVERPDGSNFTLKIRSTKLEDSAMYFCASRPLAGTDYGYTFGSGTRLTVV.

The chain is built from TRBV10-3 and TRBJ1-5; tentative D call: TRBD1 (5 bases). V lost 10 bases and J 7 bases, leaving 17 bases between the germline ends. Germline V CDR1 and CDR2: ENHRY, SYGVKD. This CDR3 contains 13 residues. CDR3 DNA sequence: TGTGCCACTCAATGGGGGGAGGAGCAGCCCCAGCATTTT. As protein: CATQWGEEQPQHF.

J is TRBJ1-2 and V is TRBV30, with D perhaps matching TRBD1 (5 bases). The length of the CDR3 is 12 residues. The V end lost 1 base, the J end lost 7 bases, and 10 bases lay between the germline ends. Per germline, CDR1 GTSNPN and CDR2 SVGIG (reference sequence). For the CDR3, the DNA is TGTGCCTGGAGTGAAAGGGGCACTGGCTACACCTTC. This translates into CAWSERGTGYTF.

The genes are TRBV18 and TRBJ1-4; 8 bases are a match to TRBD1. The CDR3 totals 15 residues. From germline, CDR1 is KGHSH and CDR2 LQKENI. V lost 6 bases and J lost 8; bases outside the gene matches: 11. CDR3: CASSYGQGEREKLFF. DNA of the CDR3: TGTGCCAGCTCGTATGGACAGGGCGAGCGCGAAAAACTGTTTTTT.

In regard to this clone: Other DNA sequences in this sample translate to the same CDR3. The rearrangement links TRBV6-5 to TRBJ1-1; 8 bases line up with TRBD1. CDR1 and CDR2 from the germline V gene are MNHEY and SVGAGI. Unmatched junction bases numbered 0, after V lost 6 bases and J lost 6 bases. The CDR3 runs to 11 residues. The CDR3 loop is CASRQGAEAFF. DNA of the CDR3: TGTGCCAGCAGACAGGGGGCTGAAGCTTTCTTT.

The chain joins TRBV2 to TRBJ2-7; tentative D call: TRBD1 (6 bases). CDR1 is SNHLY, CDR2 FYNNEI, per germline. The V and J ends lost 6 bases and 7 bases respectively, with 16 bases between them. CDR3 size: 13 residues. CDR3 residues: CASRDNRVWEQYF. CDR3 nucleotides: TGTGCCAGCAGAGATAACAGGGTTTGGGAGCAGTACTTC. The full variable domain, rest sourced from reference TRBV2 and TRBJ2-7, is EPEVTQTPSHQVTQMGQEVILRCVPISNHLYFYWYRQILGQKVEFLVSFYNNEISEKSEIFDDQFSVERPDGSNFTLKIRSTKLEDSAMYFCASRDNRVWEQYFGPGTRLTVT.

The rearrangement links TRBV25-1 to TRBJ2-3; TRBD1 matches 8 bases. This CDR3 comprises 15 residues. The germline gives CDR1 MGHDK, CDR2 SYGVNS. J was trimmed by 9 bases and V by 1 base; bases with no gene match: 9. The CDR3 nucleotides are TGTGCCAGCAGTGAATTCCTAGGAGGACAGGGAACGCAGTATTTT. It encodes CASSEFLGGQGTQYF.

V gene TRBV28 combines with J gene TRBJ1-2; no definite D call. The germline V gene has CDR1 MDHEN and CDR2 SYDVKM. Trimming cost V 4 bases and J 8 bases, with 8 bases left between them. The CDR3 is made up of 11 amino acids. The CDR3 bases are TGTGCCAGCAGTTCTTCTCGGGGCTACACCTTC. Its translation is CASSSSRGYTF.

Points on this clone: Additional DNA sequences in this sample encode the identical CDR3. This chain links TRBV5-1 with TRBJ2-1, with TRBD1 identical over 8 bases. V shed 3 bases, J shed 1 base, and the junction held 3 bases outside the gene matches. The CDR3 contains 15 residues. Germline V gives CDR1 SGHRS, CDR2 YFSETQ. For the CDR3, the DNA is TGCGCCAGCAGCTCCACAGGGGGGTCCTACAATGAGCAGTTCTTC. Translated: CASSSTGGSYNEQFF. Filled out from reference TRBV5-1 and TRBJ2-1, the complete variable domain reads KAGVTQTPRYLIKTRGQQVTLSCSPISGHRSVSWYQQTPGQGLQFLFEYFSETQRNKGNFPGRFSGRQFSNSRSEMNVSTLELGDSALYLCASSSTGGSYNEQFFGPGTRLTVL.

For the CDR3, the DNA is TGTGCCAGCAGTTCCCAGCAGGGTGTTAATTCACCCCTCCACTTT. Protein product: CASSSQQGVNSPLHF. V is TRBV7-2 and J is TRBJ1-6; maybe TRBD1 (5 bases). CDR3 length: 15 residues. Trimming shortened V by 6 bases and J by 6 bases, and 15 bases separated the two germline ends. Per germline, CDR1 SGHTA and CDR2 FQGNSA.

CDR3 in DNA: TGTGCCAGCAGTTACTCGAGGGGAGCTTTCTTT. Amino acids: CASSYSRGAFF. V is TRBV6-6 and J is TRBJ1-1; D possibly corresponds to TRBD1 (5 bases). The CDR3 covers 11 residues. The germline gives CDR1 MNHNY, CDR2 SVGAGI (reference sequence). The germline V and J ends were trimmed by 0 bases and 10 bases, with 6 bases remaining between them.